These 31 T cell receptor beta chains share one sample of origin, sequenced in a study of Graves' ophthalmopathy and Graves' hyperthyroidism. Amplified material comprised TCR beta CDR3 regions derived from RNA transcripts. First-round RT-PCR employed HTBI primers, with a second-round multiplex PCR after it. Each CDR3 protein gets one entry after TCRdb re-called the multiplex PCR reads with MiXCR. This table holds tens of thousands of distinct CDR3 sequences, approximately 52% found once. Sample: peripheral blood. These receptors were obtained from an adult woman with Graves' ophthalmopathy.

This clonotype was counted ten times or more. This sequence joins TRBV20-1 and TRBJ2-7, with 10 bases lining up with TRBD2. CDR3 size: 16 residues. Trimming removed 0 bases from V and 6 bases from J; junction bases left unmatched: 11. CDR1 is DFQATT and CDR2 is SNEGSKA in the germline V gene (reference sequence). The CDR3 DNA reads TGCAGTGCTAGAGACCCCGGGTTGGGACTAGCGAGCGAGCAGTACTTC. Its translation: CSARDPGLGLASEQYF.

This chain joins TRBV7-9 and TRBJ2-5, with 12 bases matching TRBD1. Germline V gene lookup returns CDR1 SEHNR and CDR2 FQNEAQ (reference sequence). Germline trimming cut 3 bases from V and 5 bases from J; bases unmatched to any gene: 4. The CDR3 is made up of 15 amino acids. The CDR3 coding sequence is TGTGCCAGCAGCTTCGGGACAGGGGGCTGGGAGACCCAGTACTTC. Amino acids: CASSFGTGGWETQYF.

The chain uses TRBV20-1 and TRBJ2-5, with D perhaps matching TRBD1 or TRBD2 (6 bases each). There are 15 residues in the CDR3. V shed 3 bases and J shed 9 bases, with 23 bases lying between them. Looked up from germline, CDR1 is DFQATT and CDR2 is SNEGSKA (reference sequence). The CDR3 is CSARDGGRENQPQYF. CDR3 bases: TGCAGTGCTAGGGACGGGGGCAGGGAGAATCAGCCCCAGTACTTC.

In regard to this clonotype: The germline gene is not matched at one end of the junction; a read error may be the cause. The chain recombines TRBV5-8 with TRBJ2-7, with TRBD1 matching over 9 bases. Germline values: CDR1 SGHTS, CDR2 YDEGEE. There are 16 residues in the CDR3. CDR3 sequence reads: CASCLANRDRAYEQYF. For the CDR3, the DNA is TGTGCCAGCTGCTTGGCAAACCGGGACAGGGCCTACGAGCAGTACTTC.

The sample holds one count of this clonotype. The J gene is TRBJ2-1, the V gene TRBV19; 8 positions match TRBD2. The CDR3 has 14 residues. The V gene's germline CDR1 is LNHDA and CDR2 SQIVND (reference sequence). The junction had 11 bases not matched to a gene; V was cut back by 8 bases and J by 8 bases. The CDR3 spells CASERREGHYEQFF. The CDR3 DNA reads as TGTGCCAGTGAGAGACGGGAGGGCCATTATGAGCAGTTCTTC.

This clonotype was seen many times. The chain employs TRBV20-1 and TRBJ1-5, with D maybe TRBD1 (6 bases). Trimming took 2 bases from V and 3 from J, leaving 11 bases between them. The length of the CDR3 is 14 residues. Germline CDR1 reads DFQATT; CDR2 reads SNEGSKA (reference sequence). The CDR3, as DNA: TGCAGTGCTAGATTGGACAGTTACAATCAGCCCCAGCATTTT. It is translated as CSARLDSYNQPQHF.

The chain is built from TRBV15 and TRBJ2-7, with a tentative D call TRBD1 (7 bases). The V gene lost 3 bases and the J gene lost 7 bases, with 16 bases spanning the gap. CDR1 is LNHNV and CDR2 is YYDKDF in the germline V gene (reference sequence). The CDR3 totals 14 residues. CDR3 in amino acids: CATSSSGGRGEQYF. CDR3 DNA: TGTGCCACCAGCAGCTCAGGGGGTCGGGGGGAGCAGTACTTC.

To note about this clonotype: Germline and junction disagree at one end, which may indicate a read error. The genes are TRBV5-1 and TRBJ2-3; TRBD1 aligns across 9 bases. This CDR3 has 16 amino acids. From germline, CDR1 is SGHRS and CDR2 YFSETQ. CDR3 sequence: CASSAGQGMGADAQYF. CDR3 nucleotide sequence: TGCGCCAGCAGCGCCGGACAGGGGATGGGGGCAGATGCGCAGTATTTT.

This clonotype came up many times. CDR3 in amino acids: CASSSTSGRTDTQYF. CDR3 bases: TGTGCCAGCAGCTCGACTAGCGGGAGGACAGATACGCAGTATTTT. This rearrangement joins TRBV12-3 or TRBV12-4 to TRBJ2-3; TRBD2 matches 13 bases. The CDR3 length is 15 residues. Trimming cost V 6 bases and J 3 bases; bases outside gene matches: 3.

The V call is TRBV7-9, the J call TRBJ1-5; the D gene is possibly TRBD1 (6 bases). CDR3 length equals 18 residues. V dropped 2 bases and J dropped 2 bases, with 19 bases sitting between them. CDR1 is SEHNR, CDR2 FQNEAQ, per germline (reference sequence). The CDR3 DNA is TGTGCCAGCAGCTTAATAACAGGGTTGGGTATCGGCAATCAGCCCCAGCATTTT. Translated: CASSLITGLGIGNQPQHF.

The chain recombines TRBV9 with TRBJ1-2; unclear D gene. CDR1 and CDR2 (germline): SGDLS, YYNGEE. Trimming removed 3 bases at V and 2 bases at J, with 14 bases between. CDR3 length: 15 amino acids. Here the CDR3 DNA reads TGTGCCAGCAGCGCCGGCTTGGGATGGAACTATGGCTACACCTTC. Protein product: CASSAGLGWNYGYTF.

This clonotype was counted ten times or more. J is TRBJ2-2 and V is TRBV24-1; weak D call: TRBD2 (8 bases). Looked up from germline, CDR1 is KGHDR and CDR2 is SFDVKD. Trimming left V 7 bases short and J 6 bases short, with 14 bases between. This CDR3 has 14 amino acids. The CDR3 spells CATRDRREAGELFF. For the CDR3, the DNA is TGTGCCACCAGGGACAGGCGGGAGGCCGGGGAGCTGTTTTTT.

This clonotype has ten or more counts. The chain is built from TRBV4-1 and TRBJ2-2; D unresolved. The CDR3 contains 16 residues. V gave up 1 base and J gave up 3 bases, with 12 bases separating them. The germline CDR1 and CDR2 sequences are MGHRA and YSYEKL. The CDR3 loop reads CASSQAGGSYTGELFF. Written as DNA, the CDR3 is TGCGCCAGCAGCCAAGCAGGTGGCAGCTACACCGGGGAGCTGTTTTTT.

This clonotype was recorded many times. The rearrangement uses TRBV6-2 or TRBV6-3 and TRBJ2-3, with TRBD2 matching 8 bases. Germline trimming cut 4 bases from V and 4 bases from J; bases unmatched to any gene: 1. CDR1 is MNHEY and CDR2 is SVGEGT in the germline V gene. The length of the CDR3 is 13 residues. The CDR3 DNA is TGTGCCAGCAGTTCGGGAGGGGCAGATACGCAGTATTTT. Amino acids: CASSSGGADTQYF.

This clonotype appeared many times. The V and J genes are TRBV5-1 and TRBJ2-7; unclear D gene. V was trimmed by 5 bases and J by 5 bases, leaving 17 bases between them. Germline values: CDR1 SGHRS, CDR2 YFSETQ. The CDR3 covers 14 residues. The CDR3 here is CASRIHPSTDEQYF. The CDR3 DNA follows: TGCGCCAGCAGAATTCATCCATCGACGGACGAGCAGTACTTC.

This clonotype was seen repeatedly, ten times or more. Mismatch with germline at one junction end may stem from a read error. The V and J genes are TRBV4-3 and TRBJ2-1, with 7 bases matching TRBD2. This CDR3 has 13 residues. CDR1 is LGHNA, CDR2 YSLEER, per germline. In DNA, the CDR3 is TGCGCCAGCAGCCAAGATAGAGCGGGAAGGCTGATCTTC. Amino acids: CASSQDRAGRLIF.

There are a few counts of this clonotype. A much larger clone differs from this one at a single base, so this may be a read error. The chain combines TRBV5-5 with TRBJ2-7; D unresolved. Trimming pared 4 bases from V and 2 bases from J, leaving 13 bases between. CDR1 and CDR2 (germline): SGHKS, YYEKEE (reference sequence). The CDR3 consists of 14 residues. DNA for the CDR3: TGTGCCAGCAGCCCAGGAGCGAGCGCCTACGAGCAGTACTTC. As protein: CASSPGASAYEQYF.

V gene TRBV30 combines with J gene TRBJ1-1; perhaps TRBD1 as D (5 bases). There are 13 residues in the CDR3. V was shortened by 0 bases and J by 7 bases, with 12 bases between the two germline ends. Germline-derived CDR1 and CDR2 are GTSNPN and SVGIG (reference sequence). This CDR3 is CAWSVVRDGEAFF. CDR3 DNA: TGTGCCTGGAGTGTAGTGAGGGACGGTGAAGCTTTCTTT.

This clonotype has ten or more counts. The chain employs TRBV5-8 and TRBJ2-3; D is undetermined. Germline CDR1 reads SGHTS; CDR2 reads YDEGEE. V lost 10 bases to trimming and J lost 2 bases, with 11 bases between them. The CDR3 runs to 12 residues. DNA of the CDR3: TGTGCCCTCACAATGTACACAGATACGCAGTATTTT. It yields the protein CALTMYTDTQYF.

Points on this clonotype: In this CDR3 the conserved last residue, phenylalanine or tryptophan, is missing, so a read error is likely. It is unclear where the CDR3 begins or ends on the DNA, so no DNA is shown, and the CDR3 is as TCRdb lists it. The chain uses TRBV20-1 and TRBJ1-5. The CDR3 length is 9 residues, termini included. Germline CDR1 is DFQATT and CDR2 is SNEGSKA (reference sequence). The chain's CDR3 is CSARVSQSS.

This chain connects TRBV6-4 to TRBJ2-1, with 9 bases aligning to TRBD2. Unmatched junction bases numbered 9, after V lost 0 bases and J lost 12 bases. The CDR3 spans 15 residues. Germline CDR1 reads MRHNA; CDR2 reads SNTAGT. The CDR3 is CASSDSSGSTDTQFF. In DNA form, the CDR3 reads TGTGCCAGCAGTGACTCTAGCGGGAGCACAGATACGCAGTTCTTC.

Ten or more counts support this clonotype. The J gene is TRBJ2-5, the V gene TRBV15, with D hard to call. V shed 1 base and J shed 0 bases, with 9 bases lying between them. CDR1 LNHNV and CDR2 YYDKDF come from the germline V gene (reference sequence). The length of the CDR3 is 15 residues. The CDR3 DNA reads TGTGCCACCAGCAGAGCCGGACCTCACCAAGAGACCCAGTACTTC. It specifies CATSRAGPHQETQYF.

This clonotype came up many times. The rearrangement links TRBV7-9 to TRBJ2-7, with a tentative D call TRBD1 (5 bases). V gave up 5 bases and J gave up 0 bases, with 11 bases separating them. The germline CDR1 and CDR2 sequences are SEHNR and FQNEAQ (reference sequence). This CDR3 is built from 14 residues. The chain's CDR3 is CASSQTVSSYEQYF. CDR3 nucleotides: TGTGCCAGCAGCCAGACAGTATCCTCCTACGAGCAGTACTTC.

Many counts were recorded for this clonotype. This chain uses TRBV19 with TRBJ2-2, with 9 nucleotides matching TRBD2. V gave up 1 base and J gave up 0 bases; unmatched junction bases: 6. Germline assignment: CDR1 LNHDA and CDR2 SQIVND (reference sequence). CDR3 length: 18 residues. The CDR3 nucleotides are TGTGCCAGTAGTATAGGCGGTAGCGGGAGCGCGAACACCGGGGAGCTGTTTTTT. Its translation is CASSIGGSGSANTGELFF.

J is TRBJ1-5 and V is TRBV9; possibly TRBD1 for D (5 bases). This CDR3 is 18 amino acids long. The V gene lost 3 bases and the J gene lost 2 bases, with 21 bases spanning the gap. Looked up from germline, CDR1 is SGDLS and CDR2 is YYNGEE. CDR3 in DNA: TGTGCCAGCAGCGCCCAGGGTGTTAAGGGAATGGGCAATCAGCCCCAGCATTTT. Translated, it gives CASSAQGVKGMGNQPQHF.

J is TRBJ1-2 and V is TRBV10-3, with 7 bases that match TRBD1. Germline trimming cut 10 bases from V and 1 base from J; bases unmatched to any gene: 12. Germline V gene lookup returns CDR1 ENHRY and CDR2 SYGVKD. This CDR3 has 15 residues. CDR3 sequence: CATLGPTGNNYGYTF. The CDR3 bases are TGTGCCACCCTGGGACCGACAGGGAATAACTATGGCTACACCTTC.

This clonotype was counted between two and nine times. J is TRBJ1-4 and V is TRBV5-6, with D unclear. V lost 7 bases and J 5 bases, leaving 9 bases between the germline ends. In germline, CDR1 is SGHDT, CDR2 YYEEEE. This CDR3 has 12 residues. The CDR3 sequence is CASSEDNEKLFF. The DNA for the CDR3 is TGTGCCAGCTCAGAGGACAATGAAAAACTGTTTTTT.

Here the CDR3 reads CASSIRENVLTF. The CDR3 DNA reads as TGTGCCAGTAGTATCCGGGAGAACGTCCTGACTTTC. The chain links TRBV19 to TRBJ2-6, with a possible D match to TRBD2 (6 bases). Germline V gene sequence: CDR1 LNHDA, CDR2 SQIVND (reference sequence). The length of the CDR3 is 12 residues. Between the trimmed V and J ends, which lost 3 bases and 10 bases, there was a span of 7 bases.

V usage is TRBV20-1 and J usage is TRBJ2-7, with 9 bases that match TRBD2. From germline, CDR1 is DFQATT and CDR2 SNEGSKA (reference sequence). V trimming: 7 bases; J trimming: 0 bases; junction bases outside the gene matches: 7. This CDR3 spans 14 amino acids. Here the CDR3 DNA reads TGCAGTGTGACGGGCGGGGGGGTCTCCTACGAGCAGTACTTC. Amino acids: CSVTGGGVSYEQYF.

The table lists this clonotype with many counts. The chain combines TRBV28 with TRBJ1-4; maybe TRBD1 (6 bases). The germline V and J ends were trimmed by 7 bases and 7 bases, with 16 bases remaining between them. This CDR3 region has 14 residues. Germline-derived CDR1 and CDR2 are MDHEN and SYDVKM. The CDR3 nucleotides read TGTGCCAGCACCCTCCCCGGGGGCGGTGAAAAACTGTTTTTT. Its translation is CASTLPGGGEKLFF.

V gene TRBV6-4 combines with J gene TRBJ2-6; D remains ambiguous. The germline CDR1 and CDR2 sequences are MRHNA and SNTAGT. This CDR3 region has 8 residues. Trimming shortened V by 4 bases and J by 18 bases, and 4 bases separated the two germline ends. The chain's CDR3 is CASSVRTF. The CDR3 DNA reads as TGTGCCAGCAGTGTGAGGACTTTC.